This T cell receptor beta chain was sequenced during a study of cytomegalovirus exposure and HLA in healthy donors. The study, taken as a whole, reports: A later look showed TCR association rates differing by HLA locus, highest for DRB1 and lowest for HLA-C.

Comment on this clone: Its target is unknown.

CDR3 length: 10 amino acids. The germline V and J ends were trimmed by 4 bases and 10 bases, with 8 bases remaining between them. CDR1 and CDR2 (germline): DFQATT, SNEGSKA (reference sequence). The study ran its PCR with 60 Vbeta and 13 Jbeta primers. Assay used: immunoSEQ multiplex PCR; TCRdb lists only in-frame clones, some missing. The data show about 170,000 clones, 84% seen once. Source material: PBMCs. This clonotype originated in a girl under 18 in good health and CMV-seropositive. The rearrangement links TRBV20-1 to TRBJ2-1, with D tentatively TRBD2 (5 bases). The CDR3 DNA reads as TGCAGTGCTAACCGGGGAGAGCAGTTCTTC. Protein product: CSANRGEQFF.